This T cell receptor (beta chain) was identified during a study of T-cell memory formation after mild COVID-19. There are 18 residues in the CDR3. Germline V CDR1 and CDR2: MNHEY, SVGAGI. Trimming removed 1 base from V and 8 bases from J, with 24 bases in between. Overall study results and limits: Contracting CD4+ clones were located mainly in CM and EM, and CD8+ clones in EMRA.

This clonotype was seen more than once but under ten times. The target antigen is unknown. Using its own MiXCR run on the 5' RACE reads, TCRdb lists one record per CDR3 protein. Among 300,000 to 400,000 distinct CDR3 sequences listed, 21% were seen once. Sequenced material: PBMCs or a T cell subset sorted from them (not recorded which). This TCR was sampled from an adult woman who had mild COVID-19 (a few samples of this study predate the infection). Cell type and time point are not known. The chain uses TRBV6-5 and TRBJ2-1; D remains ambiguous. The CDR3 loop is CASSYFGPQRLSGDEQFF. CDR3 bases: TGTGCCAGCAGTTACTTCGGGCCTCAACGTCTTTCTGGGGATGAGCAGTTCTTC.